The rows below give T cell receptor beta chains drawn from one sample of a study of blood T cells in healthy people across ages. TCRdb called the 5' RACE reads again in MiXCR, with one record for every CDR3 protein. The data show about 580,000 distinct CDR3 sequences, roughly 48% seen once. The sample taken for sequencing was blood. These receptors all come from an elderly man in good health. Both conserved end residues are part of each CDR3. Fields, in order: clone size, J gene, V gene, D gene, CDR3 protein, CDR3 DNA. D genes are given only for firm matches. Clone size is not always given. Where it is, it says once, few, many or a class for expanded clones.

NA	TRBJ2-7	TRBV7-2	TRBD2	CASSSSGTSSYEQYF	TGTGCCAGCAGCTCATCCGGGACTAGTAGTTACGAGCAGTACTTC
once	TRBJ2-1	TRBV15	TRBD2	CATSLGLAEDNGQFF	TGTGCCACCAGCCTCGGGCTAGCGGAAGACAATGGGCAGTTCTTC
NA	TRBJ1-1	TRBV12-3/TRBV12-4	NA	CASSVSDGRWTEAFF	TGTGCCAGTAGCGTTAGCGACGGCCGGTGGACTGAAGCTTTCTTT
NA	TRBJ2-5	TRBV10-3	NA	CAISGARGTKETQYF	TGTGCCATCAGTGGGGCCCGGGGGACAAAAGAGACCCAGTACTTC
NA	TRBJ2-5	TRBV20-1	TRBD2	CSARDRRRMGGFKETQYF	TGCAGTGCTAGAGATAGGCGGAGGATGGGAGGGTTTAAGGAGACCCAGTACTTC
few	TRBJ1-5	TRBV29-1	NA	CSVEEGAGTLQHF	TGCAGCGTTGAAGAGGGGGCAGGGACACTCCAGCATTTT
NA	TRBJ2-7	TRBV20-1	NA	CSAQKHNNDYEQYF	TGCAGTGCGCAAAAACACAACAACGACTACGAGCAGTACTTC
NA	TRBJ2-2	TRBV27	NA	CASSLWAGELFF	TGTGCCAGTAGTTTATGGGCCGGGGAGCTGTTTTTT
once	TRBJ2-5	TRBV7-2	NA	CASSLVGAGGLETQYF	TGTGCCAGCAGCTTAGTTGGGGCAGGGGGGCTGGAGACCCAGTACTTC
NA	TRBJ1-2	TRBV2	NA	CASSDRDTYYGYTF	TGTGCCAGCAGTGACAGGGACACCTATTATGGCTACACCTTC
NA	TRBJ2-1	TRBV21-1	NA	CASSRAGGPFYNEQFF	TGTGCCAGCAGCCGAGCGGGGGGCCCGTTCTACAATGAGCAGTTCTTC
NA	TRBJ1-2	TRBV7-2	TRBD1	CASSTRTGDNDGYTF	TGTGCCAGCAGCACCCGGACAGGGGATAACGATGGCTACACTTTC
NA	TRBJ1-1	TRBV12-3/TRBV12-4	NA	CASSSGRGSGSTEAFF	TGTGCCAGCAGTTCAGGGCGGGGGTCTGGGTCCACTGAAGCTTTCTTT
NA	TRBJ2-5	TRBV20-1	TRBD2	CSATREEETQYF	TGCAGTGCTACTCGGGAGGAAGAGACCCAGTACTTC
NA	TRBJ2-1	TRBV7-2	TRBD2	CASSLVSGGYNEQFF	TGTGCCAGCAGCTTAGTTAGCGGGGGGTACAATGAGCAGTTCTTC
NA	TRBJ2-5	TRBV20-1	NA	CSAVRTEETQYF	TGCAGTGCTGTCCGGACGGAAGAGACCCAGTACTTC
NA	TRBJ2-3	TRBV20-1	TRBD2	CSASMRTSGSTDTQYF	TGCAGTGCTAGTATGCGGACTAGCGGGAGCACAGATACGCAGTATTTT
NA	TRBJ2-7	TRBV4-1	TRBD1	CASSQEGQGSYEQYF	TGCGCCAGCAGCCAAGAAGGACAGGGTAGCTACGAGCAGTACTTC
few	TRBJ2-1	TRBV28	TRBD2	CASSFGREWRNEQFF	TGTGCCAGCAGTTTCGGGAGGGAGTGGCGCAATGAGCAGTTCTTC
few	TRBJ2-7	TRBV28	TRBD1	CASSLPGQGGVYEQYF	TGTGCCAGCAGTTTACCCGGACAGGGGGGAGTCTACGAGCAGTACTTC
NA	TRBJ2-3	TRBV28	TRBD1	CASSPGQGRVADTQYF	TGTGCCAGCAGTCCAGGACAGGGGAGGGTCGCAGATACGCAGTATTTT
NA	TRBJ1-2	TRBV12-3/TRBV12-4	NA	CASSHTGTHGYTF	TGTGCCAGCAGCCACACAGGGACGCATGGCTACACCTTC
NA	TRBJ2-5	TRBV7-9	NA	CASSLRGRVSQETQYF	TGTGCCAGCAGCTTAAGGGGGAGGGTATCCCAAGAGACCCAGTACTTC
NA	TRBJ2-1	TRBV6-1	TRBD2	CASSEQGTSGVYNEQFF	TGTGCCAGCAGTGAACAGGGGACTAGCGGGGTATACAATGAGCAGTTCTTC
few	TRBJ2-4	TRBV20-1	NA	CSASQPGLNIQYF	TGCAGTGCGTCCCAACCGGGACTTAACATTCAGTACTTC
NA	TRBJ2-7	TRBV18	NA	CASSPQKVNEQYF	TGTGCCAGCTCCCCGCAAAAGGTAAACGAGCAGTACTTC
once	TRBJ2-1	TRBV20-1	NA	CSAKRAGSYNEQFF	TGCAGTGCTAAGCGCGCGGGAAGCTACAATGAGCAGTTCTTC
NA	TRBJ1-6	TRBV20-1	TRBD1	CSASDRGFSPLHF	TGCAGTGCCTCCGACAGGGGTTTTTCACCCCTCCACTTT
few	TRBJ2-5	TRBV4-3	NA	CAGSQEWGTAETQYF	TGCGCCGGCAGCCAAGAGTGGGGGACCGCAGAGACCCAGTACTTC
NA	TRBJ2-5	TRBV13	TRBD2	CASSPGLAQIGEETQYF	TGTGCCAGCAGCCCGGGACTAGCCCAGATTGGAGAAGAGACCCAGTACTTC
NA	TRBJ2-5	TRBV27	TRBD2	CASSSGLADLQETQYF	TGTGCCAGCAGTTCGGGACTAGCGGACCTCCAAGAGACCCAGTACTTC
many	TRBJ2-3	TRBV11-1	TRBD2	CASSLEEGASGSGRSTDTQYF	TGTGCCAGCAGCTTAGAAGAGGGGGCAAGTGGTAGCGGGAGAAGCACAGATACGCAGTATTTT
few	TRBJ2-3	TRBV25-1	TRBD2	CASYLTSGTSDTQYF	TGTGCCAGCTATCTGACTAGCGGGACTTCAGATACGCAGTATTTT
NA	TRBJ1-4	TRBV7-9	NA	CASSSEGLTNEKLFF	TGTGCCAGCAGCTCGGAGGGTCTGACTAATGAAAAACTGTTTTTT
NA	TRBJ2-5	TRBV29-1	TRBD2	CSEIAGAIETQYF	TGCAGCGAAATAGCGGGGGCCATAGAGACCCAGTACTTC
NA	TRBJ2-3	TRBV7-3	TRBD1	CASSLTARGPHSTDTQYF	TGTGCCAGCAGCTTAACGGCCAGGGGGCCCCACAGCACAGATACGCAGTATTTT
NA	TRBJ1-1	TRBV7-9	NA	CASSLTGSDTEAFF	TGTGCCAGCAGCTTAACAGGGAGTGACACTGAAGCTTTCTTT
NA	TRBJ2-7	TRBV9	NA	CASSVNRVGEQYF	TGTGCCAGCAGCGTAAACAGGGTGGGCGAGCAGTACTTC
NA	TRBJ2-3	TRBV29-1	NA	CSVRKGDFSTDTQYF	TGCAGCGTGAGAAAAGGGGATTTTAGCACAGATACGCAGTATTTT
once	TRBJ2-7	TRBV7-2	NA	CASSLAPRRQYEQYF	TGTGCCAGCAGCTTAGCCCCCCGTCGCCAATACGAGCAGTACTTC
NA	TRBJ2-5	TRBV27	NA	CASSQATAGQTTAETQYF	TGTGCCAGCAGTCAAGCGACCGCAGGACAGACGACTGCAGAGACCCAGTACTTC
few	TRBJ2-1	TRBV20-1	TRBD2	CRTSGTNNEQFF	TGCAGAACTAGCGGGACCAACAATGAGCAGTTCTTC
NA	TRBJ2-2	TRBV7-2	NA	CASSTPGRDTGELFF	TGTGCCAGCAGCACCCCTGGCAGGGACACCGGGGAGCTGTTTTTT
NA	TRBJ2-3	TRBV27	NA	CASSLGRLTDAQYF	TGTGCCAGCAGTTTAGGGAGACTCACAGATGCGCAGTATTTT
NA	TRBJ1-4	TRBV29-1	NA	CSVEGGPEIEILGTNEKLFF	TGCAGCGTTGAAGGGGGGCCGGAAATAGAAATCCTCGGAACTAATGAAAAACTGTTTTTT
NA	TRBJ2-1	TRBV12-3/TRBV12-4	TRBD1	CASSPPGTGRGEQFF	TGTGCCAGCAGTCCCCCCGGGACAGGGCGGGGTGAGCAGTTCTTC